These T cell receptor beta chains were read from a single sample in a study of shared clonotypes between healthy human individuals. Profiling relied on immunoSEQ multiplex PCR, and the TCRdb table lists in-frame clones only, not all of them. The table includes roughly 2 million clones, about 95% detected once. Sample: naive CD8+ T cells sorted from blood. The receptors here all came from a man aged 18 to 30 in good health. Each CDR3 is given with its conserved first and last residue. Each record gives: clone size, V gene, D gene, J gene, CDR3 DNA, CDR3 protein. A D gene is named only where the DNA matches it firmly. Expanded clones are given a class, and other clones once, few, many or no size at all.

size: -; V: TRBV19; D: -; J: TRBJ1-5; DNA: TGTGCCAGTAGTCTCCAAGACACCGGGCAGCCCCAGCATTTT; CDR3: CASSLQDTGQPQHF
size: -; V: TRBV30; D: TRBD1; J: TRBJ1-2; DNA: TGTGCCTGGAGTCCGGGACAGGGGGACTATGGCTACACCTTC; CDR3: CAWSPGQGDYGYTF
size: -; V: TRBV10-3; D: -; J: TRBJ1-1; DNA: TGTGCCATTTGGACTCCTCGAAGGAACACTGAAGCTTTCTTT; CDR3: CAIWTPRRNTEAFF
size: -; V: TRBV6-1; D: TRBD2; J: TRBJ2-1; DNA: TGTGCCAGCAGTGAAGCGCGGGAGGTCTACAATGAGCAGTTCTTC; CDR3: CASSEAREVYNEQFF
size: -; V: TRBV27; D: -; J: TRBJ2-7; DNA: TGTGCCAGCAGTTTATCCCTAGGCGTACTTTCCTACGAGCAGTACTTC; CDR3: CASSLSLGVLSYEQYF
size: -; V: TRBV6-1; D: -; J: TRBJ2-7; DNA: TGTGCCAGCAGTGAATTGGCGTTAGCTTACGAGCAGTACTTC; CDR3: CASSELALAYEQYF
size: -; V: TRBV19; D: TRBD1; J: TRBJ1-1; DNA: TGTGCCAGTAGTCCACCGGGACAGCCGAACACTGAAGCTTTCTTT; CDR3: CASSPPGQPNTEAFF
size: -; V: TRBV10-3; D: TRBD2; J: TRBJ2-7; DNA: TGTGCCATCAGTGCTGCGGGAGGACCGTCCTACGAGCAGTACTTC; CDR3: CAISAAGGPSYEQYF
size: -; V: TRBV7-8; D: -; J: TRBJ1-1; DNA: TGTGCCAGCAGCTTAGTGGCGTCGAACACTGAAGCTTTCTTT; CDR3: CASSLVASNTEAFF
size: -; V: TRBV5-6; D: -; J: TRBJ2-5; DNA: TGTGCCAGCAGCTCGGAGACAGGCATCCAAGAGACCCAGTACTTC; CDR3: CASSSETGIQETQYF
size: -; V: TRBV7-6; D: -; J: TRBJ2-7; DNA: TGTGCCAGCAGCTTAGATAATACGGGGCCCCACTCCTACGAGCAGTACTTC; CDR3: CASSLDNTGPHSYEQYF
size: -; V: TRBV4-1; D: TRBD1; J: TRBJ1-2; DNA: TGCGCCAGCACTGGGGGCCCAGGGGGCGCGAATGGCTACACCTTC; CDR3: CASTGGPGGANGYTF
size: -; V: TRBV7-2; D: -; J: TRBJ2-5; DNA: TGTGCCAGCAGCCCCCTCGGCGGGGTCGGAGAGACCCAGTACTTC; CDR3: CASSPLGGVGETQYF
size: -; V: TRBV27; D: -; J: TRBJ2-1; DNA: TGTGCCAGCAGTTTCGCCGGGGCATATGAGCAGTTCTTC; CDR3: CASSFAGAYEQFF
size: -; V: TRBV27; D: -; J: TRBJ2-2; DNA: TGTGCCAGCAGTTTCCGGGACGGCGGGGAGCTGTTTTTT; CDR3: CASSFRDGGELFF
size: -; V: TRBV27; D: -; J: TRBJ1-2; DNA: TGTGCCAGCAGTTACCGGGAGGCGGGCTATGGCTACACCTTC; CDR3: CASSYREAGYGYTF
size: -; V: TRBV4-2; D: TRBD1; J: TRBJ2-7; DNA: TGTGCCAGCAGCCAGGGGACAGACGAGCAGTACTTC; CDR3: CASSQGTDEQYF
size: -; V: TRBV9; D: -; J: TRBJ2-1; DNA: TGTGCCAGCAGCGTAGAGCGCGACTCCTACAATGAGCAGTTCTTC; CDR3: CASSVERDSYNEQFF
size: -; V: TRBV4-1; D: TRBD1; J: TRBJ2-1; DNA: TGCGCCAGCAGCCGAGACAGGGAAACCCTCCTCGAGCAGTTCTTC; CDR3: CASSRDRETLLEQFF
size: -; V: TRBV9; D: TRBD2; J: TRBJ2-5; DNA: TGTGCCAGCAGCGTGGGGGGGTACCAAGAGACCCAGTACTTC; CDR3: CASSVGGYQETQYF
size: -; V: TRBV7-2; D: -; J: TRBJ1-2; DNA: TGTGCCAGCAGCTTAGCAGGGTATGGCTACACCTTC; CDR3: CASSLAGYGYTF
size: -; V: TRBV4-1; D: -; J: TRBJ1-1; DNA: TGCGCCAGCAGCCCTAGCCAGGGTGTTTTGACTGAAGCTTTCTTT; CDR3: CASSPSQGVLTEAFF
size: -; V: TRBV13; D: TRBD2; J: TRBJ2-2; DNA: TGTGCCAGCAGTCCCACTAGCGCCGAAGGCACCGGGGAGCTGTTTTTT; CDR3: CASSPTSAEGTGELFF
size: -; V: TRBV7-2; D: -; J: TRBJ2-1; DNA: TGTGCCAGCAGCTTAATCTGGAGCTCCTACAATGAGCAGTTCTTC; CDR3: CASSLIWSSYNEQFF
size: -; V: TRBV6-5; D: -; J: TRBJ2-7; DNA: TGTGCCAGCAGTTACTCGACCCGGGGCGAGCAGTACTTC; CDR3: CASSYSTRGEQYF
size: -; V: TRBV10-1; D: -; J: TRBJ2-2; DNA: TGCGCCAAAGAGGGGACCGGGGAGCTGTTTTTT; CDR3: CAKEGTGELFF
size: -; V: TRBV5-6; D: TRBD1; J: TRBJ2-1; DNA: TGTGCCAGCAGCTGGGGGACAGGGTTGAACAATGAGCAGTTCTTC; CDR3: CASSWGTGLNNEQFF
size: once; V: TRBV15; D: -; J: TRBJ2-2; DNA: TGTGCCACCAGGGTAGCCGGGGAGCTGTTTTTT; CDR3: CATRVAGELFF
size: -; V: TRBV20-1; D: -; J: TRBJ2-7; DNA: TGCAGTGTAGGGGAGCAGTACTTC; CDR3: CSVGEQYF
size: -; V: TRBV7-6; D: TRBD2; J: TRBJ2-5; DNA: TGTGCCAGCAGCGGCGGGACTAGCGGGTACCAAGAGACCCAGTACTTC; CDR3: CASSGGTSGYQETQYF
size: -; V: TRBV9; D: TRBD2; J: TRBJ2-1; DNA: TGTGCCAGCAGCGTCGGACTAGCGGGAGGAAACAATGAGCAGTTCTTC; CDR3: CASSVGLAGGNNEQFF
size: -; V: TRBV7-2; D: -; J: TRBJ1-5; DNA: TGTGCCAGCAGCTTAGACCATAGCAATCAGCCCCAGCATTTT; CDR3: CASSLDHSNQPQHF
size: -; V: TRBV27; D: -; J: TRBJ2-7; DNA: TGTGCCAGCAGTCCAACCTCGGACGTCCTACCCTACGAGCAGTACTTC; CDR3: CASSPTSDVLPYEQYF
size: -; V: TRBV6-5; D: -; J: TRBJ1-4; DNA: TGTGCCAGCAGGCTAAATGAAAAACTGTTTTTT; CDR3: CASRLNEKLFF
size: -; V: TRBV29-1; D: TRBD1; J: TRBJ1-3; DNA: TGCAGCGTACACCCCCGGGACAGACACCTAAACACCATATATTTT; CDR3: CSVHPRDRHLNTIYF
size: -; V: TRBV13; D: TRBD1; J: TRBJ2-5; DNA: TGTGCCAGCAGAACTACAGGGGGCAGGGAGACCCAGTACTTC; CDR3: CASRTTGGRETQYF
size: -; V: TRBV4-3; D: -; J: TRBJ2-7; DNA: TGCGCCAGCAGCCAAGATCGAGGGTATGGGTACGAGCAGTACTTC; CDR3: CASSQDRGYGYEQYF
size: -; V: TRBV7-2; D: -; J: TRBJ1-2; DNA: TGTGCCAGCAGCTTAATCCCCGGGACGGAAAACTATGGCTACACCTTC; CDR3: CASSLIPGTENYGYTF
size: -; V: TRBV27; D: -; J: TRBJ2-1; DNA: TGTGCCAGCAGTTTATCCCCCGGGACCAACAATGAGCAGTTCTTC; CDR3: CASSLSPGTNNEQFF
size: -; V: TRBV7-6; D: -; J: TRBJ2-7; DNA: TGTGCCAGCAGCGGAGGCAGCGGAGGCGAGCAGTACTTC; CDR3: CASSGGSGGEQYF